The clone carrying this T cell receptor beta chain rates as medium-sized. Its antigen is still unknown. Per the original data handling: After removing out-of-frame reads, under 2.5 million distinct TCRbeta sequences remained. Using immunoSEQ multiplex PCR, the repertoire was profiled, and TCRdb retains in-frame clones only, with some absent. The DNA was the basis for D and trimming; V, J and clone size are from that table. Of 60,000 to 70,000 clones listed, about 75% were seen once; the top ten hold under 6%. These data are taken from a study of memory CD4+ T cells and cytomegalovirus serostatus. Findings and limits, study-wide: CD4+ memory repertoires contained about 40% of the roughly 160 reported CMV TCRbeta sequences.

The sort gate was single viable CD3+CD4+CD8-CD45RO+ cells for memory CD4+ T cells. Serum IgG to CMV pp150, pp28, p38 and p52 defined serostatus. Total CD4+ T cells were enriched by CD4 positive selection. The CDR3 runs 12 residues. Germline CDR1 is MNHNY and CDR2 is SVGAGI (reference sequence). V gave up 4 bases and J gave up 3 bases, with 6 bases separating them. The receptor's source is an adult in good health and CMV-seropositive. The chain employs TRBV6-6 and TRBJ1-1; D is ambiguous. Material for sequencing was memory CD4+ T cells from blood. CDR3 bases: TGTGCCAGCAGTTCGACCGACACTGAAGCTTTCTTT. Translation: CASSSTDTEAFF.